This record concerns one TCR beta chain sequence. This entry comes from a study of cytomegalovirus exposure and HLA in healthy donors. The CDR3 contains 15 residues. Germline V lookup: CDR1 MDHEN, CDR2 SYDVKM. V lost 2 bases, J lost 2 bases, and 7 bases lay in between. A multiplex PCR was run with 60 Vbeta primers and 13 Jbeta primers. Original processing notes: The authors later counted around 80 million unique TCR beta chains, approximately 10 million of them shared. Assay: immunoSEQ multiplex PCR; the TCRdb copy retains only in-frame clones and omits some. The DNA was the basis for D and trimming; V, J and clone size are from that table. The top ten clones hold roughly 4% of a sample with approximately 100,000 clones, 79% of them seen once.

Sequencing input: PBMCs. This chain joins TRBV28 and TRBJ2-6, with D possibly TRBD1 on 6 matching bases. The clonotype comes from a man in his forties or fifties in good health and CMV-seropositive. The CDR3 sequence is CASSLGGPGANVLTF. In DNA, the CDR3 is TGTGCCAGCAGTTTAGGGGGCCCTGGGGCCAACGTCCTGACTTTC.